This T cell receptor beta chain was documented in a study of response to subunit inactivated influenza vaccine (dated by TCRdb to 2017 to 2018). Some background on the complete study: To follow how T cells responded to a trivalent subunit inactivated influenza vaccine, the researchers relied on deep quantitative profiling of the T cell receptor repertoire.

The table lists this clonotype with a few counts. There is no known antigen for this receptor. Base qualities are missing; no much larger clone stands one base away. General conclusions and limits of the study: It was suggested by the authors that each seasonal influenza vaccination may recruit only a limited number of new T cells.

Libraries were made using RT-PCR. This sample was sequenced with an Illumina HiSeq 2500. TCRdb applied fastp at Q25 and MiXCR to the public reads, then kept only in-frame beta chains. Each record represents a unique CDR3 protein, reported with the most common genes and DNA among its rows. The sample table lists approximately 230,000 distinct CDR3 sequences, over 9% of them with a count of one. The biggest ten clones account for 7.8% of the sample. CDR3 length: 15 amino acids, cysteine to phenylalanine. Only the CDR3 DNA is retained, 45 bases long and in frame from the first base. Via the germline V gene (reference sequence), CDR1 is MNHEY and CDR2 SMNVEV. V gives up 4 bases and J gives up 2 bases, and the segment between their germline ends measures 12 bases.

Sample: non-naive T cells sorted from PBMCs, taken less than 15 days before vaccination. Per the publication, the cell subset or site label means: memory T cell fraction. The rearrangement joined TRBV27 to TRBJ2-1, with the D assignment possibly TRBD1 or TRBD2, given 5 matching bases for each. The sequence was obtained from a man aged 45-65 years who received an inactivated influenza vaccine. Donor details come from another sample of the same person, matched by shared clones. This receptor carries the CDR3 CASSSDQGAYNEQFF. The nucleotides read TGTGCCAGCAGTTCCGATCAGGGAGCCTACAATGAGCAGTTCTTC.